This TCR beta chain was recovered during a study of blood T cell repertoires in COVID-19. About the study: The United States, Italy and Spain supplied acute and convalescent COVID-19 samples. Sources were T cells, B-cell-depleted T cells, or PBMCs; the material itself was cDNA or gDNA.

The CDR3 runs 17 residues. The V gene end was trimmed by 0 bases and the J gene end by 5 bases; junction bases not matched to a gene: 9. Germline V gene lookup returns CDR1 LGHDT and CDR2 YNNKEL (reference sequence). Original analysis: Reference gene primer amplification gave estimated nucleated cell counts. This table comes from immunoSEQ multiplex PCR, and its TCRdb copy is limited to in-frame clones, with some not included. The V and J calls and the clone size are those of that table, but D and trimming were determined from the DNA. This table has 70,000 or so clones, 86% appearing once. Seattle patients were enrolled during active infection and followed longitudinally.

V and J are TRBV3-1 (or the pseudogene TRBV3-2) and TRBJ2-5; 10 bases are a match to TRBD1. Sequenced material: peripheral blood. The origin of this receptor is a man aged 35 to 55 with COVID-19, enrolled during active disease. CDR3 coding DNA: TGTGCCAGCAGCCAAGACCTCCGACAGGGGGCGGGGGAGACCCAGTACTTC. Amino acid sequence: CASSQDLRQGAGETQYF.